A single sample gave rise to the 3 T cell receptor beta chains below, sequenced in a study of graft-versus-host responses after intestinal transplantation. The data were produced by immunoSEQ multiplex PCR, yet TCRdb's version contains in-frame clones alone and is incomplete. Counted here are 2,000 to 2,500 clones, around 80% occurring once; the ten biggest clones make up 9.9%. Graft samples were processed, releasing intraepithelial and lamina propria lymphocytes. The sample consisted of ileum tissue, taken 18 days after transplant. These receptors all stem from a human patient who received an intestinal transplant, so some T cells may come from the graft donor.

J is TRBJ2-2 and V is TRBV25-1, with TRBD2 as a possible D gene (5 bases). The germline V and J ends were trimmed by 3 bases and 0 bases, with 8 bases remaining between them. The germline gives CDR1 MGHDK, CDR2 SYGVNS. The CDR3 totals 15 residues. The CDR3 coding sequence is TGTGCCAGCAGTGACTCGGGGTCGAACACCGGGGAGCTGTTTTTT. Its protein product is CASSDSGSNTGELFF. The complete variable domain, with remaining parts taken from reference TRBV25-1 and TRBJ2-2, reads EADIYQTPRYLVIGTGKKITLECSQTMGHDKMYWYQQDPGMELHLIHYSYGVNSTEKGDLSSESTVSRIRTEHFPLTLESARPSHTSQYLCASSDSGSNTGELFFGEGSRLTVL.

V and J are TRBV5-8 and TRBJ2-2, with 15 bases fitting TRBD2. The CDR3 has 18 residues. Germline V gives CDR1 SGHTS, CDR2 YDEGEE. The ends lost 3 bases at V and 7 bases at J; junction bases unmatched: 10. CDR3 nucleotides: TGTGCCAGCAGCTCCCGTCGGACTAGCGGGGGGGCCCGCGGGGAGCTGTTTTTT. This translates into CASSSRRTSGGARGELFF.

The chain joins TRBV5-4 to TRBJ1-1, with a weak D call TRBD1 (5 bases). V shed 0 bases and J shed 6 bases, with 12 bases lying between them. Germline V CDR1 and CDR2: SGHNT, YYREEE (reference sequence). This CDR3 contains 14 residues. CDR3: CASSLGQGRPEAFF. The DNA for the CDR3 is TGTGCCAGCAGCTTGGGTCAGGGAAGGCCTGAAGCTTTCTTT. Full variable domain (outside the CDR3, taken from reference TRBV5-4 and TRBJ1-1): ETGVTQSPTHLIKTRGQQVTLRCSSQSGHNTVSWYQQALGQGPQFIFQYYREEENGRGNFPPRFSGLQFPNYSSELNVNALELDDSALYLCASSLGQGRPEAFFGQGTRLTVV.